This T cell receptor (beta chain) was recovered during a study of CD8+CD57+ T cells in acquired aplastic anemia. On the study more broadly: The average for DNA from sorted CD4+ and CD8+ cells was 3 to 4 ug. Findings of the study overall: Twenty-nine CD8+ CDR3 sequences were shared between patients and controls. Researchers reported that CD8+ Simpson's diversity was not significantly different in patients versus controls.

CDR1 is DFQATT, CDR2 SNEGSKA, per germline (reference sequence). Trimming took 6 bases from V and 7 from J; bases not matched to a gene: 11. This CDR3 has 14 amino acids. The template used for profiling TCR beta VDJ and CDR3 was genomic DNA. One entry per CDR3 protein, called by TCRdb with MiXCR from the reads. Of some 290,000 distinct CDR3 sequences in the sample, around 60% are singletons; the top ten hold roughly 8%. Regarding this clonotype: What it recognizes is unknown.

The clonotype comes from a human donor with severe aplastic anemia or a healthy control (not recorded which). Sequencing was performed on sorted CD4+, CD8+, or CD8+CD57+ T cells (not recorded which) from PBMCs. The chain is built from TRBV20-1 and TRBJ1-2; 10 nucleotides agree with TRBD1. Here the CDR3 DNA reads TGCAGTGCCCCGACAGGGGGCTGGCCTGGTGGCTACACCTTC. It is translated as CSAPTGGWPGGYTF.